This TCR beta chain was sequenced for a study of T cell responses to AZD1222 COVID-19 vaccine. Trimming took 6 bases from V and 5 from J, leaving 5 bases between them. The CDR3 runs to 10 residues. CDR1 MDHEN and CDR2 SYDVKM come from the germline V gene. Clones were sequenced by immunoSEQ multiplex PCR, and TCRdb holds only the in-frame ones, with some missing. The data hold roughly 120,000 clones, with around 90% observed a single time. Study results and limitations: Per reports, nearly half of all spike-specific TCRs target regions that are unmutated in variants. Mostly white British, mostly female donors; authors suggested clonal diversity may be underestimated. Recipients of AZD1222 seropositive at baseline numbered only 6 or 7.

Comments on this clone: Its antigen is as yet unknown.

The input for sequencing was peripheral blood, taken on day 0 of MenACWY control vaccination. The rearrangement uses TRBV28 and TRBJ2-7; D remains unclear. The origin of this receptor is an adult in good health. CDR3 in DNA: TGTGCCAGCAGCTCGAACGAGCAGTACTTC. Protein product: CASSSNEQYF.